This T cell receptor beta chain was documented in a study of T cell responses to AZD1222 COVID-19 vaccine. Study-wide results and caveats: Spike-specific TCR breadth and depth were elevated following two AZD1222 doses. The study sampled repertoires only after the peak T cell response. The study identified only five or six AZD1222 recipients as seropositive at baseline.

This table comes from immunoSEQ multiplex PCR, and its TCRdb copy is limited to in-frame clones, with some not included. This table holds 150,000 or so clones, around 93% found once. In the case of this clone: The antigen is not known.

V was cut by 5 bases and J by 11 bases, with 10 bases left in between. The CDR3 extends over 12 amino acids. The source was peripheral blood, collected 28 days after the second AZD1222 dose. The TCR comes from an adult who received the AZD1222 COVID-19 vaccine. This sequence joins TRBV12-3 or TRBV12-4 and TRBJ1-6; D is unresolved. In DNA, the CDR3 is TGTGCCAGCAGTCTAACCCGGGCACCCCTCCACTTT. As protein: CASSLTRAPLHF.